The present TCR beta chain was sequenced within a study of blood T cell repertoires in COVID-19. Study-level information: The cDNA or gDNA used as material had been derived from T cells, B-cell-depleted T cells, or PBMCs.

The CDR3 covers 14 residues. Germline V gene data show CDR1 as MNHNS and CDR2 as SASEGT. V was trimmed by 0 bases and J by 2 bases, leaving 8 bases between them. Authors' analysis steps: Amplification of reference gene primers provided the estimated nucleated cell counts. Sequenced by immunoSEQ multiplex PCR; TCRdb stores in-frame clones only, minus some. V and J calls and clone size are given by that table; D and trimming were obtained from the DNA. The sample lists around 160,000 clones; less than 90% were seen once. The TCR originated in a woman aged 45 to 65 who had been exposed to COVID-19. The V and J genes are TRBV6-1 and TRBJ2-7, with a tentative D call TRBD2 (6 bases). The sample consisted of PBMCs or T cells enriched from blood (not recorded which). The CDR3: CASSEAGGPYEQYF. In DNA, the CDR3 is TGTGCCAGCAGTGAAGCGGGAGGACCCTACGAGCAGTACTTC.